This note documents a single TCR beta chain sequence. The target antigen is unknown. The data originate from a study of vaccination and CD4 T cells after COVID-19. Overall study context: Subjects got two shots of BNT162b2 or mRNA-1273 vaccine.

Documented time point: late sampling 161 to 241 days after vaccination in a few convalescent patients. Treatment described: roughly 11-day PBMC culture with coronavirus spike peptide pools or control peptides (ViraFEST assay). The Oncomine TCR Beta short-read assay generated sequence data from the DNA of cultured CD4+ T cells. MiXCR, applied by TCRdb to the PCR reads, yields one record per CDR3 protein. Among some 25,000 distinct CDR3 sequences listed, under 40% were seen once. The source material was CD4+ T cells from blood, cultured in vitro, sampled about 7 months after SARS-CoV-2 vaccination. The source is a human donor who had recovered from COVID-19.

The CDR3 reads CSPSDKGSYEQYF. The CDR3 region has the DNA TGCAGCCCTAGCGATAAAGGATCCTACGAGCAGTACTTC. The chain uses TRBV20-1 and TRBJ2-7, with D perhaps TRBD2 (6 bases). The CDR3 extends over 13 amino acids. Germline loops: CDR1 DFQATT, CDR2 SNEGSKA (reference sequence).